Each of the 18 T cell receptor beta chains below was sequenced from the same sample in a study of shared clonotypes between healthy human individuals. CD45RO negativity and positive selection for CCR7 defined naive CD8 cells, a population that excluded terminally differentiated effector memory CD45RA+ cells. Here immunoSEQ multiplex PCR was the method, and the copy in TCRdb shows in-frame clones only, minus some. The sample records about 2.2 million clones, more than 85% being singletons. The sample consisted of naive CD8+ T cells from PBMCs. The receptors here all came from a man between 18 and 29 years old in good health. Some clones in this sample may be carry-over from other donors' samples.

The chain recombines TRBV6-5 with TRBJ1-2, with a possible D match to TRBD1 (5 bases). The CDR3 totals 16 residues. Germline values: CDR1 MNHEY, CDR2 SVGAGI. Between the trimmed V and J ends, which lost 0 bases and 4 bases, there was a span of 15 bases. CDR3 DNA: TGTGCCAGCAGTTACTCCCCCGCAGGGCTTGGCTATGGCTACACCTTC. Translating it yields CASSYSPAGLGYGYTF.

The chain has TRBV15 and TRBJ1-3; no clear D gene. The V end was cut by 3 bases, the J end by 4 bases, with 7 bases between. This CDR3 contains 13 residues. Per the germline V gene, CDR1 is LNHNV and CDR2 is YYDKDF (reference sequence). CDR3 sequence: CATSRVPGNTIYF. CDR3 DNA sequence: TGTGCCACCAGCAGGGTCCCGGGAAACACCATATATTTT.

The gene calls are TRBV13 and TRBJ2-7; 8 nucleotides line up with TRBD2. J gave up 6 bases and V 5 bases, and 12 bases lay outside the gene matches. Looked up from germline, CDR1 is PRHDT and CDR2 is FYEKMQ (reference sequence). The CDR3 consists of 15 residues. The CDR3 loop reads CASSPRGSGSGEQYF. The CDR3 DNA reads TGTGCCAGCAGCCCCCGGGGCAGCGGGAGTGGCGAGCAGTACTTC.

V gene TRBV9 combines with J gene TRBJ1-1; TRBD1 matches 7 bases. Germline lookup yields CDR1 SGDLS and CDR2 YYNGEE. Losses at the gene ends were 2 bases for V and 3 bases for J; bases not matched to a gene: 7. The CDR3 has 15 residues. The CDR3 DNA follows: TGTGCCAGCAGCGTTACGCTAACAGGGGACACTGAAGCTTTCTTT. Its protein product is CASSVTLTGDTEAFF.

The chain has TRBV6-1 and TRBJ2-6; 8 bases line up with TRBD1. With 2 bases clipped from V and 0 bases from J, the junction kept 6 bases outside the gene matches. The CDR3 contains 18 residues. Germline-derived CDR1 and CDR2 are MNHNS and SASEGT. The CDR3 DNA reads as TGTGCCAGCAGTGAAAGGGGACAGGTCCTCTCTGGGGCCAACGTCCTGACTTTC. Its translation is CASSERGQVLSGANVLTF.

As regards this clone: A clone one base away is much larger, so this may be a read error. The sample carries other DNA sequences with the same CDR3. The chain couples TRBV7-8 to TRBJ2-7; D is undetermined. Per the germline V gene, CDR1 is SGHVS and CDR2 is FQNEAQ. Trimming stripped 2 bases from V and 1 base from J, with 3 bases between. This CDR3 region has 12 residues. The CDR3 here is CASSLRSYEQYF. In DNA, the CDR3 is TGTGCCAGCAGCTTAAGGTCCTACGAGCAGTACTTC.

This rearrangement joins TRBV7-6 to TRBJ2-6; D unclear. The germline V gene encodes CDR1 SGHVS and CDR2 FNYEAQ. CDR3 length: 14 amino acids. V was shortened by 3 bases and J by 4 bases, with 7 bases between the two germline ends. CDR3 nucleotide sequence: TGTGCCAGCAGCTTTTTGGAAGGGGCCAACGTCCTGACTTTC. Its protein product is CASSFLEGANVLTF.

The J gene is TRBJ1-5, the V gene TRBV10-3, with D possibly matching TRBD1 (5 bases). With 3 bases removed from V and 0 bases from J, the gap between germline ends came to 12 bases. Germline loops: CDR1 ENHRY, CDR2 SYGVKD. The CDR3 runs to 16 residues. The CDR3 DNA reads TGTGCCATCAGTGACGGGACTGAAAATAGCAATCAGCCCCAGCATTTT. Its translation is CAISDGTENSNQPQHF.

The chain links TRBV27 to TRBJ2-5, with TRBD2 identical over 12 bases. This CDR3 has 16 amino acids. From germline, CDR1 is MNHEY and CDR2 SMNVEV (reference sequence). J gave up 9 bases and V 5 bases, and 13 bases lay outside the gene matches. The CDR3 DNA reads as TGTGCCAGCAGTATCACTAGCGGGAGGCAAATTGGGGCCCAGTACTTC. Its protein is CASSITSGRQIGAQYF.

This chain joins TRBV15 and TRBJ2-5; the D gene is possibly TRBD2 (6 bases). The CDR3 contains 16 residues. Germline assignment: CDR1 LNHNV and CDR2 YYDKDF (reference sequence). V lost 6 bases to trimming and J lost 4 bases, with 21 bases between them. CDR3 nucleotide sequence: TGTGCCACCAGGGGGGAGCAGGGAGGAAGAGTAGAGACCCAGTACTTC. Translated, it gives CATRGEQGGRVETQYF.

The rearrangement joins TRBV7-6 to TRBJ1-4, with D possibly TRBD1 on 6 matching bases. Trimming removed 5 bases at V and 8 bases at J, with 21 bases between. The CDR3 covers 16 residues. Germline loops: CDR1 SGHVS, CDR2 FNYEAQ. The CDR3 reads CASSPNGGAGKEKLFF. As DNA, the CDR3 is TGTGCCAGCAGCCCGAATGGGGGGGCAGGCAAGGAAAAACTGTTTTTT.

This chain links TRBV7-3 with TRBJ2-1; 8 bases match TRBD2. The CDR3 spans 15 residues. Trimming cost V 5 bases and J 2 bases; bases outside gene matches: 5. Looked up from germline, CDR1 is SGHTA and CDR2 is FQGTGA. The CDR3 DNA follows: TGTGCCAGCAGCCTCAGCGGGAGAGCCTACAATGAGCAGTTCTTC. It translates to CASSLSGRAYNEQFF.

The chain joins TRBV5-1 to TRBJ2-7, with D unclear. CDR3 length: 13 amino acids. Per the germline V gene, CDR1 is SGHRS and CDR2 is YFSETQ. Trimming cost V 0 bases and J 4 bases, with 8 bases left between them. The CDR3 nucleotides are TGCGCCAGCAGCTTGGGTGACGTTTACGAGCAGTACTTC. It yields the protein CASSLGDVYEQYF.

This CDR3 reads CATGYVQGNQPQHF. Written as DNA, the CDR3 is TGTGCCACCGGATATGTCCAGGGAAATCAGCCCCAGCATTTT. The chain has TRBV6-6 and TRBJ1-5; weak D call: TRBD1 (5 bases). Germline CDR1 and CDR2: MNHNY and SVGAGI (reference sequence). The CDR3 covers 14 residues. V was shortened by 10 bases and J by 4 bases, with 17 bases between the two germline ends.

The genes are TRBV28 and TRBJ1-4; D is uncertain. There are 16 residues in the CDR3. V dropped 6 bases and J dropped 3 bases, with 17 bases sitting between them. Germline CDR1 MDHEN, CDR2 SYDVKM. The CDR3 is CASRAGFSGPNEKLFF. The DNA of the CDR3 is TGTGCCAGCAGGGCGGGCTTCTCAGGCCCTAATGAAAAACTGTTTTTT.

The V call is TRBV5-6, the J call TRBJ2-7; perhaps TRBD1 as D (5 bases). V lost 1 base and J 0 bases, leaving 8 bases between the germline ends. Germline loops: CDR1 SGHDT, CDR2 YYEEEE. The CDR3 extends over 14 amino acids. The CDR3 nucleotides read TGTGCCAGCAGCTTGTACAGGAGCTCCTACGAGCAGTACTTC. Encoded protein: CASSLYRSSYEQYF. Full variable domain (rest looked up from reference TRBV5-6 and TRBJ2-7): DAGVTQSPTHLIKTRGQQVTLRCSPKSGHDTVSWYQQALGQGPQFIFQYYEEEERQRGNFPDRFSGHQFPNYSSELNVNALLLGDSALYLCASSLYRSSYEQYFGPGTRLTVT.

The rearrangement uses TRBV28 and TRBJ2-5; unclear D gene. The CDR3 has 13 residues. Germline CDR1 is MDHEN and CDR2 is SYDVKM. Deletions cut 3 bases from V and 1 base from J, with 6 bases between. CDR3 residues: CASSFSFQETQYF. CDR3 in DNA: TGTGCCAGCAGTTTTTCCTTCCAAGAGACCCAGTACTTC.

Points on this clone: The same CDR3 also results from other DNA sequences found in this sample. The chain uses TRBV6-5 and TRBJ2-7, with D perhaps matching TRBD2 (6 bases). CDR1 is MNHEY and CDR2 is SVGAGI in the germline V gene. The V end lost 2 bases, the J end lost 6 bases, and 8 bases lay between the germline ends. The CDR3 is 12 residues long. The CDR3 here is CASSYAGSEQYF. For the CDR3, the DNA is TGTGCCAGCAGTTACGCGGGGAGCGAGCAGTACTTC.